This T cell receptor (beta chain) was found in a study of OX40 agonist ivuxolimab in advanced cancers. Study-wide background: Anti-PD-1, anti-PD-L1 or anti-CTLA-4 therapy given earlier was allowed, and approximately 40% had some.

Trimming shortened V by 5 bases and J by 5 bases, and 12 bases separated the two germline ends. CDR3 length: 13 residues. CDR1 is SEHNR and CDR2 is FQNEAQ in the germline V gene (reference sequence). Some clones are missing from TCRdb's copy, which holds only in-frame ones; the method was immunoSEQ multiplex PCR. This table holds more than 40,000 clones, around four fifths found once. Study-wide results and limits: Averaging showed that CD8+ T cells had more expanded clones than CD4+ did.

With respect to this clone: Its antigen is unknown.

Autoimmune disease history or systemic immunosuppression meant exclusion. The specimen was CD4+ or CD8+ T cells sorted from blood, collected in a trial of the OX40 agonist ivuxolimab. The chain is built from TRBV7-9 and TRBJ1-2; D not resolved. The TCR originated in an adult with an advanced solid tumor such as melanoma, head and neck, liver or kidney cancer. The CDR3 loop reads CASSDGPVYGYTF. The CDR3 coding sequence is TGTGCCAGCAGCGACGGCCCGGTGTATGGCTACACCTTC.